Listed here are 27 T cell receptor beta chains from one sample, sequenced in a study of cytomegalovirus exposure and HLA in healthy donors (dated by TCRdb to the late 2010s). The library was built by means of the immunoSEQ multiplex PCR assay. A mixture of 60 forward primers for TCR Vbeta segments and 13 reverse primers for TCR Jbeta segments was used in the multiplex PCR. Imported from immuneACCESS, the table was reduced by TCRdb to in-frame sequences with V and J called. These copies leave out some clones; in studies compared against another copy, an unresolved V gene accounts for under half, and the cause of the remainder is not known. In this sample the table shows 95,000 to 100,000 clones, roughly 82% of which occur a single time. About 10% of the sample goes to the ten largest clones. The sample was PBMCs. Source of these receptors: a man aged 50 to 60 in good health and CMV-seronegative.

The count of this clone is one. The chain is built from TRBV18 and TRBJ1-2; possibly TRBD1 for D (6 bases). Trimming pared 4 bases from V and 4 bases from J, leaving 10 bases between. Germline V gene sequence: CDR1 KGHSH, CDR2 LQKENI. This CDR3 region has 13 residues. CDR3 coding DNA: TGTGCCAGCTCACTCGGACAGCCCTATGGCTACACCTTC. Residues: CASSLGQPYGYTF.

About this clone: The sample holds other DNA sequences that translate to the same CDR3. The rearrangement links TRBV5-4 to TRBJ1-2; 8 bases line up with TRBD1. Germline V lookup: CDR1 SGHNT, CDR2 YYREEE (reference sequence). The CDR3 spans 14 residues. J gave up 2 bases and V 4 bases, and 4 bases lay outside the gene matches. The chain's CDR3 is CASSQGALNYGYTF. CDR3 coding DNA: TGTGCCAGCAGCCAGGGGGCCTTGAACTATGGCTACACCTTC.

The chain is built from TRBV6-1 and TRBJ1-1, with a tentative D call TRBD1 (5 bases). The V gene lost 6 bases and the J gene lost 1 base, with 12 bases spanning the gap. Germline V gene sequence: CDR1 MNHNS, CDR2 SASEGT. This CDR3 has 14 residues. The CDR3 nucleotides read TGTGCCAGCAGAGCAGGGTCGGCGAACACTGAAGCTTTCTTT. The encoded protein is CASRAGSANTEAFF.

The chain joins TRBV4-1 to TRBJ2-1, with a tentative D call TRBD1 (6 bases). The CDR3 covers 17 residues. V was clipped by 2 bases and J by 6 bases, with 20 bases between them. Germline CDR1 and CDR2: MGHRA and YSYEKL. The CDR3 sequence is CASSQSITTGFANEQFF. CDR3 sequence (DNA): TGCGCCAGCAGCCAAAGCATAACAACAGGGTTTGCCAATGAGCAGTTCTTC.

The chain has TRBV9 and TRBJ2-6; 8 bases agree with TRBD2. CDR1 is SGDLS and CDR2 is YYNGEE in the germline V gene. The V gene end was trimmed by 4 bases and the J gene end by 3 bases; junction bases not matched to a gene: 3. This CDR3 has 15 amino acids. The CDR3 nucleotides read TGTGCCAGCAGCCCCGGGAGGGGTGGGGCCAACGTCCTGACTTTC. It encodes CASSPGRGGANVLTF. Using reference TRBV9 and TRBJ2-6 for the parts outside the CDR3, the full variable domain is DSGVTQTPKHLITATGQRVTLRCSPRSGDLSVYWYQQSLDQGLQFLIQYYNGEERAKGNILERFSAQQFPDLHSELNLSSLELGDSALYFCASSPGRGGANVLTFGAGSRLTVL.

This chain connects TRBV11-2 to TRBJ1-3; the D gene is possibly TRBD1 (5 bases). Germline CDR1 reads SGHAT; CDR2 reads FQNNGV. CDR3 length: 15 amino acids. The V and J ends lost 5 bases and 3 bases respectively, with 14 bases between them. As DNA, the CDR3 is TGTGCCAGCAGCCAAGGGGCAGGGATTGGAAACACCATATATTTT. Its protein product is CASSQGAGIGNTIYF. The complete variable domain, with remaining parts taken from reference TRBV11-2 and TRBJ1-3, reads EAGVAQSPRYKIIEKRQSVAFWCNPISGHATLYWYQQILGQGPKLLIQFQNNGVVDDSQLPKDRFSAERLKGVDSTLKIQPAKLEDSAVYLCASSQGAGIGNTIYFGEGSWLTVV.

The chain has TRBV19 and TRBJ2-2; 13 bases align to TRBD2. The J segment lost 4 bases and the V segment lost 7 bases, leaving 6 bases of the junction unmatched. Germline V gene lookup returns CDR1 LNHDA and CDR2 SQIVND (reference sequence). This CDR3 spans 16 amino acids. The CDR3 DNA reads as TGTGCCAGTAAAGGACTAGCGGGAGTGGGCACCGGGGAGCTGTTTTTT. As protein: CASKGLAGVGTGELFF.

J is TRBJ1-5 and V is TRBV7-2; D perhaps matches TRBD1 (6 bases). Germline assignment: CDR1 SGHTA and CDR2 FQGNSA. Trimming took 5 bases from V and 6 from J, leaving 26 bases between them. The CDR3 contains 18 residues. CDR3 in DNA: TGTGCCAGCAGCCCAACCCTTAGGGGGGTCGGGGAGGGTCAGCCCCAGCATTTT. Amino acid sequence: CASSPTLRGVGEGQPQHF. The entire variable domain, with the rest obtained from reference TRBV7-2 and TRBJ1-5, is as follows: GAGVSQSPSNKVTEKGKDVELRCDPISGHTALYWYRQSLGQGLEFLIYFQGNSAPDKSGLPSDRFSAERTGGSVSTLTIQRTQQEDSAVYLCASSPTLRGVGEGQPQHFGDGTRLSIL.

The CDR3 loop reads CASSRDRGFDEQYF. The CDR3 region has the DNA TGTGCCAGCAGTCGGGACAGGGGTTTCGACGAGCAGTACTTC. The chain links TRBV6-1 to TRBJ2-7, with TRBD1 identical over 10 bases. CDR1 and CDR2 from the germline V gene are MNHNS and SASEGT. V lost 5 bases to trimming and J lost 5 bases; unmatched junction nucleotides: 6. The CDR3 length is 14 residues.

The rearrangement uses TRBV7-8 and TRBJ2-5; possibly TRBD2 for D (6 bases). Germline assignment: CDR1 SGHVS and CDR2 FQNEAQ. This CDR3 spans 12 amino acids. V lost 5 bases and J lost 11, with 15 bases in between. This CDR3 is CASSRTGEEQYF. CDR3 sequence (DNA): TGTGCCAGCAGCCGGACTGGGGAGGAGCAGTACTTC.

V gene TRBV7-8 combines with J gene TRBJ1-4; 7 nucleotides line up with TRBD1. V was clipped by 4 bases and J by 4 bases; unmatched bases: 9. Germline V gene sequence: CDR1 SGHVS, CDR2 FQNEAQ. There are 16 residues in the CDR3. CDR3 amino acids: CASSSSGQTLNEKLFF. For the CDR3, the DNA is TGTGCCAGCAGCTCTTCGGGACAGACACTTAATGAAAAACTGTTTTTT.

This chain joins TRBV4-3 and TRBJ2-1; 10 bases agree with TRBD2. V trimming: 4 bases; J trimming: 3 bases; junction bases outside the gene matches: 9. This CDR3 has 17 residues. Germline CDR1 is LGHNA and CDR2 is YSLEER. The CDR3 sequence: CASSPHTSSGSYNEQFF. The CDR3 DNA sequence: TGCGCCAGCAGCCCACATACATCTAGCGGGAGCTACAATGAGCAGTTCTTC.

This clone was seen more than once but under ten times. The chain recombines TRBV4-2 with TRBJ2-7; 8 positions match TRBD2. The V gene end was trimmed by 0 bases and the J gene end by 3 bases; junction bases not matched to a gene: 4. Germline values: CDR1 LGHNA, CDR2 YNFKEQ. The CDR3 length is 15 residues. CDR3 amino acids: CASSQEGSGNYEQYF. In DNA form, the CDR3 reads TGTGCCAGCAGCCAAGAGGGTAGCGGGAACTACGAGCAGTACTTC.

V and J are TRBV5-6 and TRBJ1-6, with 7 bases that match TRBD1. This CDR3 is built from 14 residues. The V gene's germline CDR1 is SGHDT and CDR2 YYEEEE. The V gene end was trimmed by 4 bases and the J gene end by 4 bases; junction bases not matched to a gene: 2. CDR3 DNA: TGTGCCAGCAGCCGACAGGGTTATAATTCACCCCTCCACTTT. The encoded protein is CASSRQGYNSPLHF. Full variable domain (remainder filled in from reference TRBV5-6 and TRBJ1-6): DAGVTQSPTHLIKTRGQQVTLRCSPKSGHDTVSWYQQALGQGPQFIFQYYEEEERQRGNFPDRFSGHQFPNYSSELNVNALLLGDSALYLCASSRQGYNSPLHFGNGTRLTVT.

This clone was counted only a few times. The genes are TRBV6-4 and TRBJ2-1; possible D gene TRBD2, 6 bases. With 5 bases removed from V and 3 bases from J, the gap between germline ends came to 14 bases. The germline CDR1 and CDR2 sequences are MRHNA and SNTAGT. This CDR3 has 15 amino acids. The CDR3 nucleotides read TGTGCCAGCAGTCCTTTTAGCGGAAACTACAATGAGCAGTTCTTC. This gives the protein CASSPFSGNYNEQFF.

This chain links TRBV6-5 with TRBJ2-7; 12 bases align to TRBD2. The junction had 10 bases not matched to a gene; V was cut back by 6 bases and J by 7 bases. The CDR3 covers 15 residues. CDR1 and CDR2 from the germline V gene are MNHEY and SVGAGI. The CDR3 spells CASRKASGGVGEQYF. In DNA, the CDR3 is TGTGCCAGCAGAAAAGCTAGCGGGGGGGTGGGAGAGCAGTACTTC.

The chain uses TRBV19 and TRBJ2-7; 7 bases match TRBD2. The CDR3 runs 14 residues. Germline values: CDR1 LNHDA, CDR2 SQIVND (reference sequence). Trimming cost V 6 bases and J 3 bases; bases outside gene matches: 8. CDR3 bases: TGTGCCAGTAGCCTGAGCGGGGCTTTCTACGAGCAGTACTTC. Residues: CASSLSGAFYEQYF.

The chain employs TRBV7-9 and TRBJ2-4; tentatively, D is TRBD2 (5 bases). Between the trimmed V and J ends, which lost 5 bases and 0 bases, there was a span of 17 bases. The CDR3 is 17 residues long. Germline V lookup: CDR1 SEHNR, CDR2 FQNEAQ (reference sequence). CDR3 loop: CASSPTDGGLAKNIQYF. CDR3 DNA sequence: TGTGCCAGCAGCCCCACAGACGGAGGACTAGCCAAAAACATTCAGTACTTC.

This chain uses TRBV4-1 with TRBJ1-1; D remains ambiguous. Trimming took off 1 base at V and 2 bases at J, with 11 bases between the two ends. CDR1 is MGHRA and CDR2 is YSYEKL in the germline V gene. CDR3 length equals 15 residues. The CDR3 region is CASSQVGSINTEAFF. DNA of the CDR3: TGCGCCAGCAGCCAAGTGGGCAGCATCAACACTGAAGCTTTCTTT.

The V call is TRBV19, the J call TRBJ1-1, with 10 positions matching TRBD1. The CDR3 totals 12 residues. CDR1 and CDR2 from the germline V gene are LNHDA and SQIVND (reference sequence). V lost 5 bases and J lost 7; bases outside the gene matches: 1. The CDR3 nucleotides are TGTGCCAGTAGTGGGGACAGGGGTGAAGCTTTCTTT. Residues: CASSGDRGEAFF.

The chain employs TRBV7-9 and TRBJ2-1; D unresolved. This CDR3 has 13 amino acids. Germline CDR1 and CDR2: SEHNR and FQNEAQ (reference sequence). V lost 0 bases to trimming and J lost 11 bases, with 11 bases between them. CDR3 sequence reads: CASSLAGYDKQFF. CDR3 coding DNA: TGTGCCAGCAGCTTAGCGGGTTATGACAAGCAGTTCTTC.

This clone occurred once. The rearrangement links TRBV18 to TRBJ2-3, with TRBD2 matching 15 bases. Trimming at V came to 0 bases and at J to 5 bases, leaving 3 bases not matched to a gene. This CDR3 comprises 17 residues. Germline values: CDR1 KGHSH, CDR2 LQKENI. The CDR3 DNA sequence: TGTGCCAGCTCACCACCGGGACTAGCGGGAGGAGTAGATACGCAGTATTTT. This gives the protein CASSPPGLAGGVDTQYF. The full variable domain, with the rest looked up from reference TRBV18 and TRBJ2-3, is NAGVMQNPRHLVRRRGQEARLRCSPMKGHSHVYWYRQLPEEGLKFMVYLQKENIIDESGMPKERFSAEFPKEGPSILRIQQVVRGDSAAYFCASSPPGLAGGVDTQYFGPGTRLTVL.

The chain couples TRBV7-3 to TRBJ2-2, with a weak D call TRBD2 (5 bases). Germline V gene data show CDR1 as SGHTA and CDR2 as FQGTGA. Between the trimmed V and J ends, which lost 2 bases and 4 bases, there was a span of 11 bases. The CDR3 covers 15 residues. The CDR3 coding sequence is TGTGCCAGCAGCTTACAAGCGGCCCGCACCGGGGAGCTGTTTTTT. Its protein product is CASSLQAARTGELFF.

This clone occurred a few times. The chain has TRBV6-5 and TRBJ1-5, with 8 bases aligning to TRBD1. Per the germline V gene, CDR1 is MNHEY and CDR2 is SVGAGI. The CDR3 covers 15 residues. The J segment lost 2 bases and the V segment lost 6 bases, leaving 6 bases of the junction unmatched. The CDR3 coding sequence is TGTGCCAGCAGACGGACAGGGATCGGCAATCAGCCCCAGCATTTT. Translating gives CASRRTGIGNQPQHF.

V is TRBV30 and J is TRBJ1-4; D remains unclear. V was cut by 0 bases and J by 7 bases, with 18 bases left in between. Per the germline V gene, CDR1 is GTSNPN and CDR2 is SVGIG (reference sequence). The CDR3 extends over 16 amino acids. The CDR3: CAWSVEGTAGGEKLFF. The CDR3 region has the DNA TGTGCCTGGAGTGTCGAAGGAACAGCCGGTGGTGAAAAACTGTTTTTT.

The DNA for the CDR3 is TGTGCCAGCAGCTTAGGGCGGCAGCCCCAGCATTTT. This codes for CASSLGRQPQHF. The V and J genes are TRBV7-9 and TRBJ1-5; no clear D gene. Trimming left V 1 base short and J 7 bases short, with 5 bases between. This CDR3 is built from 12 residues. Germline V lookup: CDR1 SEHNR, CDR2 FQNEAQ (reference sequence).

This chain connects TRBV2 to TRBJ1-4, with 9 bases lining up with TRBD1. With 2 bases clipped from V and 0 bases from J, the junction kept 7 bases outside the gene matches. CDR3 length: 18 amino acids. Germline V CDR1 and CDR2: SNHLY, FYNNEI. CDR3 in DNA: TGTGCCAGCAGTGAAAGGGGGACAGGGTCGCCAACTAATGAAAAACTGTTTTTT. The encoded protein is CASSERGTGSPTNEKLFF.